This TCR beta chain comes out of a study of shared clonotypes between healthy human individuals (TCRdb year 2020). At the level of the whole study: The cohort included three men and a couple of women between 18 and 49 years of age. Leukapheresis yielded between about 0.85 and 9.5 billion PBMCs per donor. To estimate repertoire size and how much clonotype sharing occurs between individuals, the study deeply sequenced the blood TCR repertoires of several healthy adults. Per donor, three plates each were used for CD4 naive and CD4 memory, two for CD8 naive, and one for CD8 memory. To increase sequencing depth and limit assay-specific biases, different laboratories used diverse techniques to prepare libraries and sequence TCR repertoires.

For the CD8 naive samples, CD45RO-negative cells were positively selected for CCR7, yielding a CD45RA+CCR7+ population from which TemRA cells were excluded. The donors were healthy, HIV-negative adults who had no recently reported acute infections or vaccinations. All donors were Caucasian adults living in Nashville, Tennessee, USA. After blood collection by leukapheresis, PBMCs were isolated using Ficoll-Histopaque density gradient centrifugation and then cryopreserved in the vapor phase of liquid nitrogen. Analytical flow cytometry was used to check the purity and quantity of each magnetically sorted T cell population. From each sorted fraction, genomic DNA was isolated and quantified by UV absorbance on a Nanodrop 2000c. A remark on this clone: No cognate antigen has been identified for it. No much larger clone exists at a distance of one base, and base qualities are not known.

Using the deep immunoSEQ assay, multiplex PCR amplified TCR CDR3 regions from genomic DNA. Extracted genomic DNA from each cell subset was spread evenly across all wells of several immunoSEQ 96-well plates, with each plate serving as a replicate. For sorted subsets, approximately 190 ng of genomic DNA, equivalent to around 29,000 T cell genomes, went into each replicate PCR. Purified libraries were quantified with a Qubit 3.0 fluorometer, sized on a Bioanalyzer 2100, and re-quantified with the KAPA Library Quantification kit. Every immunoSEQ 96-well plate was sequenced on a dedicated single-read 150-cycle Illumina NextSeq 550 flow cell. In the original analysis: The immunoSEQ output contained only junctional sequences without quality scores, so filtering could not match that applied to full-length reads. Sequences were annotated with PyIR, a Python wrapper for IgBLAST v1.9, using IMGT germline references to assign V/J genes and CDR3. Reads with weak V/J assignments (E-value above 1e-6), missing CDR3, stop codons, out-of-frame junctions, or ambiguous translated residues were removed. V3J clonotypes were defined as sequences sharing the same inferred V gene, J gene, and CDR3 amino acid sequence. Percentage overlap between repertoires was calculated by dividing the number of shared unique clonotypes by the size of the smaller repertoire. Three approaches were used to assess repertoire richness: RTK rarefaction, the Chao1 estimator, and Recon v2.1 estimates of unobserved clonotypes. Generation probabilities for all TCRbeta clonotypes obtained by the gDNA method from a handful of donors were computed using OLGA. TCRdb carries this immuneACCESS record with in-frame sequences only. Its versions omit some clonotypes, under half of them owing to an unresolved V gene in the studies checked, with the rest unexplained. From that table come the V and J calls and clone size; the DNA was used to work out D and trimming. Here the sample has roughly 2.1 million clones; roughly 91% occur a single time. The ten largest clonotypes hold 1.5% to 2% of the sample.

What the study reported, not specific to this receptor: Sharing across a handful of donors was observed for roughly 5.4% of naive CD4, under 4% of naive CD8, around 2.5% of memory CD4, and roughly 0.4% of memory CD8 clonotypes. Only blood was sampled, and tissue TCR repertoires likely differ from those in blood. Incomplete sequencing was indicated by rarefaction of sorted-subset datasets, despite the large sequencing depth. Estimated clonotype richness was generally larger for naive than for memory subsets. Pairwise subsampling led to the expectation that sequencing depth would affect the degree of clonotype sharing among donors. Compared with non-shared clonotypes, clonotypes shared by all four sorted-subset donors had higher generation probabilities. The genetic and exposure-history diversity represented was limited by the small number of donors.

From the germline V gene, CDR1 is SGHTA and CDR2 is FQGNSA. The CDR3 runs 15 amino acids, cysteine and phenylalanine included. Only the CDR3 portion is preserved as DNA: 45 bases, with reading frame beginning at the first base. Relative to germline, V is 5 bases shorter and J is 4 bases shorter, with 15 bases between their ends. This TCR derives from a man aged 18 to 29 in good health. Some clones in this sample may be carry-over from other donors' samples. Specimen: naive CD8+ T cells from PBMCs. The cell subset or site label, read with the paper, signifies: CD45RA+CCR7+. The rearrangement combines TRBV7-2 with TRBJ2-1; TRBD1 could be the D gene, as 6 bases match. For the CDR3, the sequence is CASSEGGPIYNEQFF. The DNA reads as follows: TGTGCCAGCAGCGAAGGGGGTCCGATTTACAATGAGCAGTTCTTC. Where the CDR3 stops, the reference TRBV7-2 and TRBJ2-1 genes take over; the full variable domain is GAGVSQSPSNKVTEKGKDVELRCDPISGHTALYWYRQSLGQGLEFLIYFQGNSAPDKSGLPSDRFSAERTGGSVSTLTIQRTQQEDSAVYLCASSEGGPIYNEQFFGPGTRLTVL.